The 2 T cell receptor beta chains listed next were all sequenced from one sample in a study of Ad26.COV2.S vaccination and SARS-CoV-2 variants (dated by TCRdb to 2020 to 2022). The library was prepared using the immunoSEQ multiplex PCR assay. TCRdb stores this immuneACCESS table with in-frame sequences only. Part of the clones is absent; in the studies checked, under half of the shortfall reflects unresolved V genes, and no reason is known for the rest. This sample holds 410,000 or so clones; 75% to 95% were observed only once. The top ten clonotypes cover 12% of the sample. This specimen's treatment or condition label, interpreted: around 19 received Ad26.COV2.S at low or high dose, single or two shots; 5 received placebo; per-sample allocation not given. For vaccine and placebo recipients, the sequenced repertoires came from samples collected on day 63 after the first injection. The sample consisted of peripheral blood, taken in a trial of Ad26.COV2.S vaccine versus placebo. The receptors derive from a person between 18 and 59 years old who received the Ad26.COV2.S COVID-19 vaccine or a placebo.

This clone was seen a single time. This sequence joins TRBV2 and TRBJ2-7; 8 nucleotides align to TRBD1. This CDR3 has 16 amino acids. Unmatched junction bases numbered 15, after V lost 6 bases and J lost 5 bases. Germline V CDR1 and CDR2: SNHLY, FYNNEI. CDR3 sequence: CASSRGAVAGGNEQYF. The CDR3 bases are TGTGCCAGCAGCCGCGGGGCTGTGGCAGGGGGCAACGAGCAGTACTTC.

This sequence joins TRBV28 and TRBJ2-5, with 10 bases matching TRBD2. V dropped 2 bases and J dropped 6; count of bases not matched to a gene: 6. This CDR3 spans 15 amino acids. Germline assignment: CDR1 MDHEN and CDR2 SYDVKM. In DNA form, the CDR3 reads TGTGCCAGCAGTTTAGCGGGTAGCGGGAGGAAGACCCAGTACTTC. Translation gives CASSLAGSGRKTQYF.